What follows are 17 T cell receptor beta chains derived from one specimen sequenced in a study of post-analysis software for immune sequencing data. Whole-study findings and limits: With TRBV5-6, TRBV5-1 and TRBV20-1 included, 4 to 6 TRBV segments were more frequent in patients than in controls.

Unique molecular identifiers were present in the TCR beta cDNA libraries. TCRdb used MiXCR to reprocess the PCR reads, holding one entry per CDR3 protein. The sample holds roughly 430,000 distinct CDR3 sequences, roughly 40% seen once. No antigens are known for them. Input material: blood. Receptor source: a girl aged 2 to 10 with multiple sclerosis.

This clonotype was recorded a few times. The chain recombines TRBV10-3 with TRBJ2-3, with unresolved D. The CDR3 contains 13 residues. The germline V gene has CDR1 ENHRY and CDR2 SYGVKD. Trimming shortened V by 3 bases and J by 0 bases, and 4 bases separated the two germline ends. In nucleotides, the CDR3 is TGTGCCATCAGTGACGACAGCACAGATACGCAGTATTTT. It encodes CAISDDSTDTQYF.

The chain combines TRBV12-3 or TRBV12-4 with TRBJ2-7; 7 nucleotides agree with TRBD2. V dropped 6 bases and J dropped 2; count of bases not matched to a gene: 7. The CDR3 contains 14 residues. The CDR3 is CASSGGSSTYEQYF. Written as DNA, the CDR3 is TGTGCCAGCAGCGGGGGGAGTTCTACCTACGAGCAGTACTTC.

The chain employs TRBV7-2 and TRBJ2-1; 9 nucleotides line up with TRBD2. Germline V gene lookup returns CDR1 SGHTA and CDR2 FQGNSA. This CDR3 region has 15 residues. The V gene end was trimmed by 5 bases and the J gene end by 9 bases; junction bases not matched to a gene: 11. CDR3 DNA: TGTGCCAGCAGCCTGGTAGCGGGAGCTCGAGGTGAGCAGTTCTTC. Amino acids: CASSLVAGARGEQFF.

This clonotype has a single count. The chain combines TRBV6-2 or TRBV6-3 with TRBJ2-4; D is uncertain. The DNA end is more similar to TRBJ2-7, so the J call may be wrong. The CDR3 is made up of 14 amino acids. Germline V gene lookup returns CDR1 MNHEY and CDR2 SVGEGT. CDR3 in amino acids: CASRSSGISYEQYF. The CDR3 region has the DNA TGTGCCAGCAGGAGTAGTGGGATTAGCTACGAGCAGTACTTC.

Notes on this clonotype: Relative to the germline gene, one junction end is altered; a read error may explain this. This chain connects TRBV7-9 to TRBJ1-6; D is possibly TRBD1 (6 bases). The CDR3 runs to 14 residues. The germline gives CDR1 SEHNR, CDR2 FQNEAQ (reference sequence). The CDR3 sequence is CASSSTGRYSPLRF. Written as DNA, the CDR3 is TGTGCCAGCAGCTCCACAGGGAGGTATTCGCCCCTCCGCTTT.

This clonotype was picked up a small number of times. V is TRBV15 and J is TRBJ2-3; D could derive from TRBD1 or TRBD2 (5 bases each). The CDR3 spans 14 residues. V was trimmed by 0 bases and J by 7 bases, leaving 11 bases between them. Germline V gene sequence: CDR1 LNHNV, CDR2 YYDKDF (reference sequence). The DNA for the CDR3 is TGTGCCACCAGCAGAGATGGGTGGGGGAATACGCAGTATTTT. It is translated as CATSRDGWGNTQYF.

This sequence joins TRBV12-5 and TRBJ1-5; tentatively, D is TRBD1 (6 bases). V was cut by 9 bases and J by 3 bases, with 15 bases left in between. The germline CDR1 and CDR2 sequences are LGHNT and FRNRAP. The CDR3 runs 14 residues. The CDR3, as DNA: TGTGCTAGCCACCCGACAGGCTTCAATCAGCCCCAGCATTTT. This sequence encodes CASHPTGFNQPQHF.

The chain employs TRBV12-3 or TRBV12-4 and TRBJ2-2; D not resolved. The CDR3 loop spans 16 amino acids. Trimming left V 2 bases short and J 0 bases short, with 10 bases between. CDR3 sequence reads: CASSLRPPPNTGELFF. The CDR3 nucleotides are TGTGCCAGCAGTTTAAGGCCGCCGCCGAACACCGGGGAGCTGTTTTTT.

This clonotype was picked up one time. The chain recombines TRBV3-1 with TRBJ2-3; D not resolved. Germline CDR1 reads LGHDT; CDR2 reads YNNKEL (reference sequence). The V and J ends lost 1 base and 2 bases respectively, with 10 bases between them. The CDR3 spans 15 residues. The DNA for the CDR3 is TGTGCCAGCAGCCAAGGAGCGACGTTCACAGATACGCAGTATTTT. It yields the protein CASSQGATFTDTQYF.

This clonotype was seen a few times. The chain uses TRBV6-6 and TRBJ2-1; no clear D gene. Germline assignment: CDR1 MNHNY and CDR2 SVGAGI (reference sequence). This CDR3 is built from 15 residues. Trimming took 6 bases from V and 10 from J, leaving 22 bases between them. The CDR3 DNA reads as TGTGCCAGCAGAGCTTATAGTCAGGTGGCTTCAGAGCAGTTCTTC. Translating it yields CASRAYSQVASEQFF.

The rearrangement uses TRBV6-5 and TRBJ2-7, with TRBD1 matching 7 bases. Looked up from germline, CDR1 is MNHEY and CDR2 is SVGAGI. The CDR3 contains 14 residues. The V segment lost 0 bases and the J segment 2 bases; nucleotides outside the gene matches: 1. The CDR3 protein is CASSYSQGAYEQYF. The CDR3, as DNA: TGTGCCAGCAGTTACTCGCAGGGGGCCTACGAGCAGTACTTC.

This clonotype was picked up a small number of times. This chain connects TRBV7-3 to TRBJ2-7; 11 bases align to TRBD2. V dropped 2 bases and J dropped 2; count of bases not matched to a gene: 8. This CDR3 spans 17 amino acids. Per the germline V gene, CDR1 is SGHTA and CDR2 is FQGTGA. In DNA form, the CDR3 reads TGTGCCAGCAGCTTAGAACTAGCGGGAGCGGGGACCTACGAGCAGTACTTC. Translated, it gives CASSLELAGAGTYEQYF.

This clonotype showed up many times. The genes are TRBV7-3 and TRBJ2-5, with 7 positions matching TRBD1. Trimming took 3 bases from V and 5 from J; bases not matched to a gene: 6. Germline CDR1 SGHTA, CDR2 FQGTGA. CDR3 size: 14 residues. The CDR3 reads CASSLTGFGETQYF. DNA of the CDR3: TGTGCCAGCAGCTTGACAGGGTTTGGGGAGACCCAGTACTTC.

This clonotype was picked up a small number of times. This chain joins TRBV12-5 and TRBJ2-1, with TRBD1 identical over 11 bases. The CDR3 extends over 15 amino acids. Germline trimming cut 6 bases from V and 7 bases from J; bases unmatched to any gene: 8. Looked up from germline, CDR1 is LGHNT and CDR2 is FRNRAP. This chain's CDR3 is CASGARGQGENEQFF. The CDR3 region has the DNA TGTGCTAGTGGCGCTCGGGGACAGGGGGAAAATGAGCAGTTCTTC.

This clonotype was seen only once. The chain combines TRBV6-5 with TRBJ1-2; D uncertain. Germline V CDR1 and CDR2: MNHEY, SVGAGI. The V end was cut by 7 bases, the J end by 4 bases, with 13 bases between. This CDR3 contains 13 residues. The CDR3 reads CASTWTEGYGYTF. DNA of the CDR3: TGTGCCAGCACCTGGACGGAAGGCTATGGCTACACCTTC.

V and J are TRBV10-3 and TRBJ1-1, with 7 bases fitting TRBD1. From germline, CDR1 is ENHRY and CDR2 SYGVKD. The junction had 5 bases not matched to a gene; V was cut back by 8 bases and J by 2 bases. The CDR3 is made up of 13 amino acids. The CDR3: CAIQGDINTEAFF. Written as DNA, the CDR3 is TGTGCCATCCAGGGGGACATTAACACTGAAGCTTTCTTT.

This clonotype was seen repeatedly, ten times or more. V gene TRBV7-3 combines with J gene TRBJ2-5; 9 bases are shared with TRBD1. With V trimmed by 5 bases and J by 4 bases, 8 bases remained unmatched. The CDR3 is made up of 15 amino acids. The germline V gene has CDR1 SGHTA and CDR2 FQGTGA. The CDR3 DNA is TGTGCCAGCAGCCCTTCCGGACAGGGGAGAGAGACCCAGTACTTC. Its translation is CASSPSGQGRETQYF.